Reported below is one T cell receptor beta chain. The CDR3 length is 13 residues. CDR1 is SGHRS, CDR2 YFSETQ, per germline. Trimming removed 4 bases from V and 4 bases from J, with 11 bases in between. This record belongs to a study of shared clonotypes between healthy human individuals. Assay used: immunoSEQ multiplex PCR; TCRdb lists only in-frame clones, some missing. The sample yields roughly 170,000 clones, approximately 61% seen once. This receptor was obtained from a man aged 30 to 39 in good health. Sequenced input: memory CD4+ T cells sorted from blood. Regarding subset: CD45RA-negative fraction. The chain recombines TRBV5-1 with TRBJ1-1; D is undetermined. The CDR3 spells CASSPLGRTEAFF. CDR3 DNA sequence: TGCGCCAGCAGCCCGCTCGGGCGCACTGAAGCTTTCTTT.